This TCR beta chain was obtained from a study of patients and donors after allogeneic stem cell transplantation. From the RT-PCR reads, TCRdb called clonotypes with MiXCR, one entry per CDR3 protein. The sample contains 200,000 to 250,000 distinct CDR3 sequences, 14% of which appear only once. This CDR3 comprises 19 residues. Trimming took 5 bases from V and 0 from J; bases not matched to a gene: 14. Sequenced input: blood, either unsorted or a sorted T cell fraction (not recorded which). This clonotype was sampled from a human donor who was either an allogeneic HSCT recipient or a stem cell or donor lymphocyte infusion donor (not recorded which). It is not recorded whose cells these are; they may come from a transplant donor. The chain links TRBV12-3 or TRBV12-4 to TRBJ2-3; 10 nucleotides align to TRBD2. CDR3 residues: CASSPRGVAGGLSTDTQYF. CDR3 nucleotides: TGTGCCAGCAGTCCCCGCGGGGTAGCGGGGGGCCTTAGCACAGATACGCAGTATTTT.